The clone carrying this TCR beta chain was detected many times. The CDR3 spans 14 residues. Germline V lookup: CDR1 LNHDA, CDR2 SQIVND (reference sequence). Trimming removed 6 bases from V and 3 bases from J, with 12 bases in between. Sequencing libraries for TCR beta were prepared with iRepertoire HTBI primers and Arm-PCR of CDR3 regions. Using its own MiXCR run on the multiplex PCR reads, TCRdb lists one record per CDR3 protein. Here the sample spans 250,000 to 300,000 distinct CDR3 sequences, roughly 18% being singletons. This sample is part of a study of regulatory T cells in long-lasting Graves disease. Indicated time point: newly diagnosed GD, antithyroid drugs for less than 3 months. There was RNA extracted from PBMCs, and the TCR library was made from it. This sample also appeared in a second study, on T cells in Graves' hyperthyroidism and ophthalmopathy.

This specimen was peripheral blood mononuclear cells (PBMCs), taken at new diagnosis, from a patient treated with antithyroid drugs. The chain employs TRBV19 and TRBJ1-5; D unclear. The source of this sequence is a woman aged 25 to 45 with Graves disease. In DNA form, the CDR3 reads TGTGCCAGTAGCCGAGGACGGATCAATCAGCCCCAGCATTTT. The encoded protein is CASSRGRINQPQHF.